This TCR beta chain derives from a study of cytomegalovirus exposure and HLA in healthy donors. Study outcomes and limitations: Productive status was seen about 90% or about 30% of the time for most TCR beta V segments in an earlier analysis.

On this clone: Antigen unknown.

A multiplex PCR was run with 60 Vbeta primers and 13 Jbeta primers. Data came from immunoSEQ multiplex PCR; TCRdb stores just in-frame clones and leaves some out. The sample includes about 150,000 clones, about two thirds of them seen just once. CDR3 length: 14 amino acids. CDR1 and CDR2 (germline): MDHEN, SYDVKM. The germline V and J ends were trimmed by 5 bases and 5 bases, with 15 bases remaining between them. What was sequenced was PBMCs. The genes are TRBV28 and TRBJ1-2, with a possible D match to TRBD1 (6 bases). The sequence was collected from a man aged 35-49 years in good health and CMV-seronegative. CDR3 amino acids: CASSPPDRFYGYTF. CDR3 DNA sequence: TGTGCCAGCAGTCCCCCGGACAGATTTTATGGCTACACCTTC.